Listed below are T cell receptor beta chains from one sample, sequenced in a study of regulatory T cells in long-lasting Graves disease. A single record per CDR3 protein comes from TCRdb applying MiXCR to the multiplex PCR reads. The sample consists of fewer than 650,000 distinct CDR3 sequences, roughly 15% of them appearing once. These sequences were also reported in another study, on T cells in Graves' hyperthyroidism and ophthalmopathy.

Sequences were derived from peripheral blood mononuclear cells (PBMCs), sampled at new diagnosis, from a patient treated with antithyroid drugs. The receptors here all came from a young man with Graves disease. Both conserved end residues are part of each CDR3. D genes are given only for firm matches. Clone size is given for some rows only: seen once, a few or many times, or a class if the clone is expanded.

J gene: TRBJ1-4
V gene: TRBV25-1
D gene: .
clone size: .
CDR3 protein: CASSDRGPGEKLFF
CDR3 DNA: TGTGCCAGCAGTGATCGGGGCCCCGGGGAAAAACTGTTTTTT

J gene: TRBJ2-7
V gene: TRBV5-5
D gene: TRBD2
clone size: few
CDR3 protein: CASSSDRVAGEGSYEQYF
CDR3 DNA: TGTGCCAGCAGCTCCGACCGGGTAGCGGGAGAGGGTTCCTACGAGCAGTACTTC

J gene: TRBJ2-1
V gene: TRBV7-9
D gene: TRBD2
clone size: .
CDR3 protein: CASSFRTSGILSHEQFF
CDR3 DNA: TGTGCCAGCAGCTTTAGGACTAGCGGGATTCTGTCTCATGAGCAGTTCTTC

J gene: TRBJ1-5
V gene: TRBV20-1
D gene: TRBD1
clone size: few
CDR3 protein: CSASPDRGLRQPQHF
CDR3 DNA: TGCAGTGCTAGCCCGGACAGGGGGCTACGGCAGCCCCAGCATTTT

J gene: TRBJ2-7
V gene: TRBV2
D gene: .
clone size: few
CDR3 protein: CASGWGQGPYEQYF
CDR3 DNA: TGTGCCAGCGGCTGGGGGCAGGGTCCCTACGAGCAGTACTTC

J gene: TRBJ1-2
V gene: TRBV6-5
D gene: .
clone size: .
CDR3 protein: CASSYRSVEGYTF
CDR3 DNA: TGTGCCAGCAGTTACCGTTCGGTGGAGGGCTACACCTTC

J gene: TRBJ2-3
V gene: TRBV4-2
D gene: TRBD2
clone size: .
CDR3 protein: CATQAGPDTDTQYF
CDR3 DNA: TGTGCCACCCAAGCGGGGCCAGACACAGATACGCAGTATTTT

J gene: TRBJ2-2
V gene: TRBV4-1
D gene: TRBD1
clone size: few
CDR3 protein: CASSQGRGNRYTGELFF
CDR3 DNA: TGCGCCAGCAGCCAAGGCAGGGGGAATAGGTACACCGGGGAGCTGTTTTTT

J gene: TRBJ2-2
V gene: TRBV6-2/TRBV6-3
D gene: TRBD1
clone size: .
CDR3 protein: CASSHGARGQVGELFF
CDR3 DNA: TGTGCCAGCAGTCACGGGGCCAGGGGGCAGGTCGGGGAGCTGTTTTTT

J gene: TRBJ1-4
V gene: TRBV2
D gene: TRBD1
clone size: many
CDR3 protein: CASRYLQGNGEKLFF
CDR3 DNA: TGTGCCAGCCGTTATTTACAGGGGAATGGGGAAAAACTGTTTTTT

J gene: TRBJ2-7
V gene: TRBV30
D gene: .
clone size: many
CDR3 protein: CAWSVAGPYEQYF
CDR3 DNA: TGTGCCTGGAGTGTAGCAGGACCCTACGAGCAGTACTTC

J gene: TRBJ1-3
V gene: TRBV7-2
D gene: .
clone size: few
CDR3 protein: CASSALRTPGNTIYF
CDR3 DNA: TGTGCCAGCAGCGCATTACGGACCCCTGGAAACACCATATATTTT

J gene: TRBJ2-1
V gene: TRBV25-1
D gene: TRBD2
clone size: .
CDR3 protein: CASSGYTSGSSYNEQFF
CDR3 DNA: TGTGCCAGCAGTGGATACACCAGCGGGAGTTCCTACAATGAGCAGTTCTTC

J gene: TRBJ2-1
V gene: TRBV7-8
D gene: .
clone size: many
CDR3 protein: CASSFIGSASNKKGNEQFF
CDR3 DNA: TGTGCCAGCAGCTTTATCGGTTCTGCTAGCAATAAAAAGGGCAATGAGCAGTTCTTC

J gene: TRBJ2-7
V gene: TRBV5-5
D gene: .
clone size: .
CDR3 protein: CASSLGGLRGEQYF
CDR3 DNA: TGTGCCAGCAGCTTGGGTGGTCTAAGAGGCGAGCAGTACTTC

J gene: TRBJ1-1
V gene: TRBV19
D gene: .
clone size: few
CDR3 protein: CASSIDPRGLNTEAFF
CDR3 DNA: TGTGCCAGTAGTATAGATCCTAGGGGGTTGAACACTGAAGCTTTCTTT

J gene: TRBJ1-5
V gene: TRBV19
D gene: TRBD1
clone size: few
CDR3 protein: CASNRGLNQPQHF
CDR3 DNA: TGTGCCAGTAATAGGGGGCTCAATCAGCCCCAGCATTTT

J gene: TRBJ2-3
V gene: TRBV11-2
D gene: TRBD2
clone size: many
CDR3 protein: CASSSDAGGYTDTQYF
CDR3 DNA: TGTGCCAGCAGCTCGGACGCGGGAGGGTACACAGATACGCAGTATTTT

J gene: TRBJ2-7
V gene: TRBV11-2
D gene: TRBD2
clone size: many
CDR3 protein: CASSYDPGTSGSAYEQYF
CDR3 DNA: TGTGCCAGCAGCTACGACCCGGGGACTAGCGGGAGTGCCTACGAGCAGTACTTC

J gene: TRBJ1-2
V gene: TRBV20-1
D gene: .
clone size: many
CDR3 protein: CSARALQANYGYTF
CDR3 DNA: TGCAGTGCTAGAGCGTTACAGGCTAACTATGGCTACACCTTC

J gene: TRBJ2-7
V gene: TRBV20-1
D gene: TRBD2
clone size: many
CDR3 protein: CSAREPGLAGGSSYEQYF
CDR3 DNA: TGCAGTGCTAGGGAACCGGGACTAGCGGGAGGAAGCTCCTACGAGCAGTACTTC

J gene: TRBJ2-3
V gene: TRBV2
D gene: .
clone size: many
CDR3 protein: CASRGDSTDTQYF
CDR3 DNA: TGTGCCAGCAGGGGGGACTCCACAGATACGCAGTATTTT

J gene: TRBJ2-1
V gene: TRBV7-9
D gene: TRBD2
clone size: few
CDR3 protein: CASSLALAGVPLNEQFF
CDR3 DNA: TGTGCCAGCAGCTTAGCGTTGGCGGGAGTCCCACTCAATGAGCAGTTCTTC

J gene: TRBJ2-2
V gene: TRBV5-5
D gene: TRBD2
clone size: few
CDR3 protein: CASSLGLAGSSTGELFF
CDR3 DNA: TGTGCCAGCAGCTTGGGACTAGCGGGCTCGAGCACCGGGGAGCTGTTTTTT

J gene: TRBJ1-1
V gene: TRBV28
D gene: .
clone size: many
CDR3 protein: CASSLGEGGAQNTEAFF
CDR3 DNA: TGTGCCAGCAGTCTAGGGGAGGGGGGGGCCCAGAACACTGAAGCTTTCTTT

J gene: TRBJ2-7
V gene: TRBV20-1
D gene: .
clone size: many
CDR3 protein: CSARDVWDEQYF
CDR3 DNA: TGCAGTGCTAGAGATGTGTGGGACGAGCAGTACTTC

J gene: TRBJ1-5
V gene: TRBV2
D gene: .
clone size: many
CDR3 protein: CASSEAGDQPQHF
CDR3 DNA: TGTGCCAGCAGTGAAGCTGGGGATCAGCCCCAGCATTTT

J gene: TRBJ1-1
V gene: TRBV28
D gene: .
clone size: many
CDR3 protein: CASKQPRASAPEAFF
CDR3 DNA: TGTGCCAGCAAACAACCCCGGGCCTCAGCCCCTGAAGCTTTCTTT

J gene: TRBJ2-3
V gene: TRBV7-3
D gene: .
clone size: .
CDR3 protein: CASSSQGAVSTDTQYF
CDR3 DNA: TGTGCCAGCAGCTCCCAAGGGGCAGTTAGCACAGATACGCAGTATTTT

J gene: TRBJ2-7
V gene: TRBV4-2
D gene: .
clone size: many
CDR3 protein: CASSQAGDYEQYF
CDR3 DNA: TGTGCCAGCAGCCAGGCCGGAGATTACGAGCAGTACTTC

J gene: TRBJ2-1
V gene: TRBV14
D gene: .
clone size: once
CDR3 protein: CASSQGQEWVGEQFF
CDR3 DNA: TGTGCCAGCAGCCAAGGACAGGAGTGGGTTGGTGAGCAGTTCTTC

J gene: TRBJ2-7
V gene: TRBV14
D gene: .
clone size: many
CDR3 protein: CASSQGHFYEQYF
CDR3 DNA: TGTGCCAGCAGCCAGGGACACTTCTACGAGCAGTACTTC

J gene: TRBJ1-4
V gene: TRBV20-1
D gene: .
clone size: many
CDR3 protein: CSARRTANEKLFF
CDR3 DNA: TGCAGTGCTAGACGGACAGCTAATGAAAAACTGTTTTTT

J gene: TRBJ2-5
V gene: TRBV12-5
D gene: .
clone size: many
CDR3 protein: CASGLVVQKHHETQYF
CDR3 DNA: TGTGCTAGTGGTTTGGTCGTACAGAAACACCACGAGACCCAGTACTTC

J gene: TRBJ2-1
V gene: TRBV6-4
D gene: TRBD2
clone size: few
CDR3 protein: CASSEREGYNEQFF
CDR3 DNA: TGTGCCAGCAGTGAGCGGGAGGGCTACAATGAGCAGTTCTTC

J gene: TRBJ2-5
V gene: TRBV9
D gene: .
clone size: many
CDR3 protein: CASSVGGNQETQYF
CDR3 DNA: TGTGCCAGCAGCGTCGGCGGAAACCAAGAGACCCAGTACTTC

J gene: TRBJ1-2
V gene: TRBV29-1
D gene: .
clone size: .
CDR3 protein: CSVDTGIGYTF
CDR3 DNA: TGCAGCGTAGACACAGGGATCGGCTACACCTTC

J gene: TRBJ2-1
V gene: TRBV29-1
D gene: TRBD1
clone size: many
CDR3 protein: CSVRWGQGDDEQFF
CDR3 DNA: TGCAGCGTGCGGTGGGGACAGGGCGACGATGAGCAGTTCTTC

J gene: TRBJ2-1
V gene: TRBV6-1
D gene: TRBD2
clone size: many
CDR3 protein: CASTLSGRGDEQFF
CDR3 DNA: TGTGCCAGCACCCTCAGCGGGAGGGGAGATGAGCAGTTCTTC

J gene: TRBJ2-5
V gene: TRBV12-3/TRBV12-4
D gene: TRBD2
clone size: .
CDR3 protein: CASSYSGRPQETQYF
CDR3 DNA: TGTGCCAGCAGTTATAGCGGGAGGCCCCAAGAGACCCAGTACTTC

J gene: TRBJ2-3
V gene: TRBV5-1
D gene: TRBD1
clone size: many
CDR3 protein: CASSGTGADTQYF
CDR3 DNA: TGCGCCAGCAGCGGGACAGGGGCCGATACGCAGTATTTT

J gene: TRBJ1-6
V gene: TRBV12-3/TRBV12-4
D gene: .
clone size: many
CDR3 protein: CASSLQGYNSPLHF
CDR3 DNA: TGTGCCAGCAGTTTACAGGGATATAATTCACCCCTCCACTTT